The 5 T cell receptor beta chains below all came from one sample that was sequenced in a study of blood T cell repertoires in COVID-19. The method was immunoSEQ multiplex PCR; TCRdb's version includes in-frame clones alone and lacks a portion of them. The sample yields almost 55,000 clones, over 80% seen once. Sequencing input: peripheral blood. All receptors come from a human donor in a cohort sampled during active COVID-19.

A remark on this clone: The junction does not match germline at one end; this may be a read error. This rearrangement joins TRBV28 to TRBJ1-1; 9 bases are a match to TRBD1. There are 11 residues in the CDR3. Germline V gene sequence: CDR1 MDHEN, CDR2 SYDVKM. The CDR3, as DNA: TGTGCCAGCAGCTCCGGGACAGGGATCGTCTTT. The encoded protein is CASSSGTGIVF.

The chain carries TRBV25-1 and TRBJ1-2, with D unclear. The CDR3 sequence is 11 residues long. In germline, CDR1 is MGHDK, CDR2 SYGVNS. Deletions cut 3 bases from V and 4 bases from J, with 3 bases between. The CDR3 DNA reads as TGTGCCAGCAGTGATCTCTATGGCTACACCTTC. The encoded protein is CASSDLYGYTF.

The rearrangement joins TRBV12-3 or TRBV12-4 to TRBJ2-5; D is undetermined. V was clipped by 3 bases and J by 10 bases, with 15 bases between them. This CDR3 contains 13 residues. The CDR3 bases are TGTGCCAGCAGTTTTTCTCTGTCGCGTGACCAGTACTTC. It specifies CASSFSLSRDQYF.

This clone has only one observation. This chain connects TRBV27 to TRBJ2-1; D is unclear. The CDR3 runs 13 residues. CDR1 is MNHEY and CDR2 is SMNVEV in the germline V gene (reference sequence). V lost 3 bases and J 5 bases, leaving 8 bases between the germline ends. CDR3 residues: CASSFQADNEQFF. The CDR3 DNA reads TGTGCCAGCAGTTTTCAGGCAGACAATGAGCAGTTCTTC.

The chain carries TRBV6-2 or TRBV6-3 and TRBJ2-5, with 9 bases fitting TRBD2. The V segment lost 4 bases and the J segment 5 bases; nucleotides outside the gene matches: 11. The length of the CDR3 is 16 residues. Germline values: CDR1 MNHEY, CDR2 SVGEGT. CDR3 protein: CASSSATSGIYETQYF. DNA for the CDR3: TGTGCCAGCAGTTCCGCGACTAGCGGTATTTACGAGACCCAGTACTTC.